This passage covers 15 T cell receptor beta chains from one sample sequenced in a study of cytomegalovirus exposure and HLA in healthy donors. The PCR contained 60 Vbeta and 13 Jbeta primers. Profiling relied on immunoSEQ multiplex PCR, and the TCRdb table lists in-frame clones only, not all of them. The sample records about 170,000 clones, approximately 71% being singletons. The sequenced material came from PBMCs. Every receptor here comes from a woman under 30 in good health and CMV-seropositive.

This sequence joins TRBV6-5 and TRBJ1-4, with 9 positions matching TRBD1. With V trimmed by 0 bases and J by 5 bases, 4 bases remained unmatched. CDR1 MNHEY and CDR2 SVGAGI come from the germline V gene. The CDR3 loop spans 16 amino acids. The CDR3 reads CASSYSDGQGNEKLFF. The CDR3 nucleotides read TGTGCCAGCAGTTACTCTGATGGACAGGGGAATGAAAAACTGTTTTTT.

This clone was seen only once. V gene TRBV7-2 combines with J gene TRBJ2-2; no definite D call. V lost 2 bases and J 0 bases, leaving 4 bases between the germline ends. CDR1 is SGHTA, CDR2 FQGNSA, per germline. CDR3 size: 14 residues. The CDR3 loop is CASSLQSNTGELFF. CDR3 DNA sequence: TGTGCCAGCAGCTTACAGTCGAACACCGGGGAGCTGTTTTTT.

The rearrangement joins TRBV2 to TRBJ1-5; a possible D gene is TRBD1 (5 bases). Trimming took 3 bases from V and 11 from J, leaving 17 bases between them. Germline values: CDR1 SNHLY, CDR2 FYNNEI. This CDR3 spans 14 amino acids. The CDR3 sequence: CASSDRGEGKAQHF. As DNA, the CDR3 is TGTGCCAGCAGTGACCGGGGGGAAGGGAAAGCCCAGCATTTT. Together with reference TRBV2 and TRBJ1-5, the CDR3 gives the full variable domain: EPEVTQTPSHQVTQMGQEVILRCVPISNHLYFYWYRQILGQKVEFLVSFYNNEISEKSEIFDDQFSVERPDGSNFTLKIRSTKLEDSAMYFCASSDRGEGKAQHFGDGTRLSIL.

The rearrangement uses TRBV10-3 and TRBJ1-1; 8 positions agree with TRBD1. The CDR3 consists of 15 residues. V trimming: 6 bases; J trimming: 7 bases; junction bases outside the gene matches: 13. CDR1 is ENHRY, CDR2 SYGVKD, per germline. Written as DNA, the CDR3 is TGTGCCATCAGAGGAACCTCCGGGACAGGCGTTGAAGCTTTCTTT. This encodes CAIRGTSGTGVEAFF.

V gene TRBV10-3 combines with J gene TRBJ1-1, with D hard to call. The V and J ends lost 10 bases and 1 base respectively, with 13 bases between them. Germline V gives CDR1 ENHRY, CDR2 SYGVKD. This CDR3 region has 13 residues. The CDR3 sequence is CATRHDPNTEAFF. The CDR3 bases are TGTGCCACGCGACACGACCCGAACACTGAAGCTTTCTTT.

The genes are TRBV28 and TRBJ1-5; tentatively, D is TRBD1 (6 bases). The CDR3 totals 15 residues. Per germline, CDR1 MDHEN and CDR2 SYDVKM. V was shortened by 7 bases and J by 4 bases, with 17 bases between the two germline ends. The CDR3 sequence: CASNPGVEGNQPQHF. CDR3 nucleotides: TGTGCCAGCAACCCAGGGGTCGAGGGTAATCAGCCCCAGCATTTT. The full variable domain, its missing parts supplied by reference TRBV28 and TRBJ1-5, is DVKVTQSSRYLVKRTGEKVFLECVQDMDHENMFWYRQDPGLGLRLIYFSYDVKMKEKGDIPEGYSVSREKKERFSLILESASTNQTSMYLCASNPGVEGNQPQHFGDGTRLSIL.

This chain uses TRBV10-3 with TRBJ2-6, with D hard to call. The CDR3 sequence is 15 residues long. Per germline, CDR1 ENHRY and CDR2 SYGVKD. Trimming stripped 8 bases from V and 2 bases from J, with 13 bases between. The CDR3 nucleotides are TGTGCCATCCTCCCCGGTACCCCTGGGGCCAACGTCCTGACTTTC. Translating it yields CAILPGTPGANVLTF.

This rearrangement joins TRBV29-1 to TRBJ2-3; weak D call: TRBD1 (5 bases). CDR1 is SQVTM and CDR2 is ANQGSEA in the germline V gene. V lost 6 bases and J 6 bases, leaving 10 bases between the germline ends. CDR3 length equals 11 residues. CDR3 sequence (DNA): TGCAGCGTCCGCAGGGCGGATACGCAGTATTTT. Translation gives CSVRRADTQYF.

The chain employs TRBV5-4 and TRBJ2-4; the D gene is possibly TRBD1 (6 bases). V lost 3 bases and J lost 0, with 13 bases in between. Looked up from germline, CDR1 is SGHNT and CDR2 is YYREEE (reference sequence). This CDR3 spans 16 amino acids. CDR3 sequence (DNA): TGTGCCAGCAGCTCTTACAGGGCTCCAGCCAAAAACATTCAGTACTTC. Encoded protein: CASSSYRAPAKNIQYF.

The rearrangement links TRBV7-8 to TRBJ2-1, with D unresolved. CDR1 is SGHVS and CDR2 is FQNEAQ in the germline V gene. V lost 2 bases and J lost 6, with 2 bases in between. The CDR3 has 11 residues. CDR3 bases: TGTGCCAGCAGCTTACGCAATGAGCAGTTCTTC. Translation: CASSLRNEQFF.

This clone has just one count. The CDR3 loop is CASSLAGLARSRNEQFF. CDR3 in DNA: TGTGCCAGCAGCTTAGCCGGACTAGCGCGATCACGCAATGAGCAGTTCTTC. J is TRBJ2-1 and V is TRBV7-2, with TRBD2 identical over 9 bases. The CDR3 extends over 17 amino acids. Trimming cost V 0 bases and J 6 bases; bases outside gene matches: 9. Germline CDR1 is SGHTA and CDR2 is FQGNSA.

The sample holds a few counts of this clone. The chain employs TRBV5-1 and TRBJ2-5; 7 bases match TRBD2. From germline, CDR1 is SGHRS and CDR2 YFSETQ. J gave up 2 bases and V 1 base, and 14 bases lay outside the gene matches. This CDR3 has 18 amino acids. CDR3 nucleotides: TGCGCCAGCAGCTTGTTAGTAGGAGCGGGGACCCAGCAAGAGACCCAGTACTTC. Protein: CASSLLVGAGTQQETQYF.

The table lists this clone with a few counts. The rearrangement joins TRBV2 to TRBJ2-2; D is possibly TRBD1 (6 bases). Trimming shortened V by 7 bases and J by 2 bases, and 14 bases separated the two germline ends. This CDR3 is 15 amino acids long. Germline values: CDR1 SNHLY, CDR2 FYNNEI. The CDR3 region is CASTVDRINTGELFF. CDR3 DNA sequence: TGTGCCAGCACCGTGGACAGAATAAACACCGGGGAGCTGTTTTTT. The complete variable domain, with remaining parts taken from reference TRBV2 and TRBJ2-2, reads EPEVTQTPSHQVTQMGQEVILRCVPISNHLYFYWYRQILGQKVEFLVSFYNNEISEKSEIFDDQFSVERPDGSNFTLKIRSTKLEDSAMYFCASTVDRINTGELFFGEGSRLTVL.

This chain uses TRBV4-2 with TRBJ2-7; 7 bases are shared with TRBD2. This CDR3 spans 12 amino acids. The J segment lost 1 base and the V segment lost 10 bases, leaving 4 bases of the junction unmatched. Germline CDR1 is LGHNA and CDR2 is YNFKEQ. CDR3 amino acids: CANQRGSYEQYF. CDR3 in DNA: TGTGCCAACCAGCGGGGTTCCTACGAGCAGTACTTC.

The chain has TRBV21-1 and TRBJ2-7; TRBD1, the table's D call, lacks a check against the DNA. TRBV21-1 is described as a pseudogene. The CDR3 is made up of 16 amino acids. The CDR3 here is CASSPVRDRGYYEQYF. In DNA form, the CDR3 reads TGTGCCAGCAGCCCGGTACGGGACAGGGGATACTACGAGCAGTACTTC.